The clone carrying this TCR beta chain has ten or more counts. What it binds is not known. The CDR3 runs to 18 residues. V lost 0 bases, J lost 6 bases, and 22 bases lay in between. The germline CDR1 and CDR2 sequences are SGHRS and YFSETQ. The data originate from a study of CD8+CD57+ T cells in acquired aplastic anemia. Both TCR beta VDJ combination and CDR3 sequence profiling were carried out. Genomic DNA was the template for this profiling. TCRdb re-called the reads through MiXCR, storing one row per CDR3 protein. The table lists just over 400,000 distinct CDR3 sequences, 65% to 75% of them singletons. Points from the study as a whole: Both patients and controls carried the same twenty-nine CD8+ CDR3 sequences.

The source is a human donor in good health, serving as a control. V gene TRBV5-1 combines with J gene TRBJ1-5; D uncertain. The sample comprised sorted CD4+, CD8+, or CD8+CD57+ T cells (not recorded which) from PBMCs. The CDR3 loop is CASSLERPKEVLGQPQHF. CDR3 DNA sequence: TGCGCCAGCAGCTTGGAACGGCCTAAGGAGGTCCTCGGTCAGCCCCAGCATTTT.